This is a list of T cell receptor beta chains from one sample in a study of OX40 agonist ivuxolimab in advanced cancers. Produced via immunoSEQ multiplex PCR; TCRdb's table is partial and in-frame only. This table holds approximately 100,000 clones, roughly 90% found once. The material was CD4+ or CD8+ T cells sorted from blood, obtained in a trial of the OX40 agonist ivuxolimab. Source of these receptors: an adult with an advanced solid tumor such as melanoma, head and neck, liver or kidney cancer. Each CDR3 is given with its conserved first and last residue. Fields, in order: V gene, clone size, J gene, CDR3 protein. Size tells how often a clone was seen (once, few, many) or the class of an expanded clone, and some rows leave it out.

V gene: TRBV9; clone size: -; J gene: TRBJ2-1; CDR3 protein: CASSQSRKGGLAGVNEQFF
V gene: TRBV10-3; clone size: -; J gene: TRBJ1-2; CDR3 protein: CAIGDLKTPNYGYTF
V gene: TRBV2; clone size: -; J gene: TRBJ2-2; CDR3 protein: CASMGQGLTGELFF
V gene: TRBV18; clone size: -; J gene: TRBJ1-5; CDR3 protein: CASSPLGQSNQPQHF
V gene: TRBV29-1; clone size: -; J gene: TRBJ2-3; CDR3 protein: CSVAPRTDTQYF
V gene: TRBV11-3; clone size: -; J gene: TRBJ2-1; CDR3 protein: CASSPGPPRHNEQFF
V gene: TRBV11-2; clone size: once; J gene: TRBJ2-7; CDR3 protein: CASSLGSSGSRGEQYF
V gene: TRBV10-3; clone size: -; J gene: TRBJ1-1; CDR3 protein: CAISDIGIEAFF
V gene: TRBV2; clone size: -; J gene: TRBJ2-7; CDR3 protein: CASRGWTSGIYEQYF
V gene: TRBV11-2; clone size: -; J gene: TRBJ2-2; CDR3 protein: CASRKGTSGTNTGELFF